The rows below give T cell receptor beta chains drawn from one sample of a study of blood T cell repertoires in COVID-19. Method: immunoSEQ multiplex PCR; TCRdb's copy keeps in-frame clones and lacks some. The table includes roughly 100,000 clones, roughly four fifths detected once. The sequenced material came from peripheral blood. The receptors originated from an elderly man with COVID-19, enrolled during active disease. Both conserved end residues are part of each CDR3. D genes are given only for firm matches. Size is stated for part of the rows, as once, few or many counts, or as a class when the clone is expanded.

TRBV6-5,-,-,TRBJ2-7,TGTGCCAGCAGTTATCGAACAGGGAAATACGAGCAGTACTTC,CASSYRTGKYEQYF
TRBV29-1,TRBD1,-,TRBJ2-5,TGCAGCGCTGATACAGGGGAAGAGACCCAGTACTTC,CSADTGEETQYF
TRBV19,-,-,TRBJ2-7,TGTGCCAGTAGTATAACCCCAGGCTACGAGCAGTACTTC,CASSITPGYEQYF
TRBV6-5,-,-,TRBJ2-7,TGTGCCAGCTACAAACAGGGCTCCTACGAGCAGTACTTC,CASYKQGSYEQYF
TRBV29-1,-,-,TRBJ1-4,TGCAGCGTTGCCAGGGGCTCTAATGAAAAACTGTTTTTT,CSVARGSNEKLFF
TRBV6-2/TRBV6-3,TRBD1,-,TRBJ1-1,TGTGCCAGCAGTGGGGGGACAGGGAGACTTAACACTGAAGCTTTCTTT,CASSGGTGRLNTEAFF
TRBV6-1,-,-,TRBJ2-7,TGTGCCAGCAGTGAGTTTAGATCCTACGAGCAGTACTTC,CASSEFRSYEQYF
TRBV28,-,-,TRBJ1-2,TGTGCCAGCAGTACGCTAGGGGAAATAGGCTATGGCTACACCTTC,CASSTLGEIGYGYTF
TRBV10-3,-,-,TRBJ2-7,TGTGCCATCAGGGGCCGGGCCCGGGGTAGCGAGCAGTACTTC,CAIRGRARGSEQYF
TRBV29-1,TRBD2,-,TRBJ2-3,TGCAGCGCCGGGGGCGGGAGGGGCACAGATACGCAGTATTTT,CSAGGGRGTDTQYF
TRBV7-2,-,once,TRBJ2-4,TGTGCCAGCAGCCCCCCCGGGGGTAGCGGACCCAAAAACATTCAGTACTTC,CASSPPGGSGPKNIQYF
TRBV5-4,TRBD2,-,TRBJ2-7,TGTGCCAGCAGCCCTAGAAGCGGGAGCAGGTACGAGCAGTACTTC,CASSPRSGSRYEQYF
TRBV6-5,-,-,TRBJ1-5,TGTGCCAGCAGTTACTCCTATAGCAATCAGCCCCAGCATTTT,CASSYSYSNQPQHF
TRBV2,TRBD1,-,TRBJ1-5,TGTGCCAGCAGTGTTAGTCCGGGACAGGGGGCCTGGAATCAGCCCCAGCATTTT,CASSVSPGQGAWNQPQHF
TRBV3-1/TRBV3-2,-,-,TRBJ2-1,TGTGCCAGCAGCACTTTTACAGCCGCGAATGAGCAGTTCTTC,CASSTFTAANEQFF
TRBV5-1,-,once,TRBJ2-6,TGCGCCAGCAGCTTGACCACAGACGGATACTCTGGGGCCAACGTCCTGACTTTC,CASSLTTDGYSGANVLTF
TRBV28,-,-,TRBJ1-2,TGTGCCAGCAGTTTGTCGGACAGTTCATTGGGAGGCTACACCTTC,CASSLSDSSLGGYTF
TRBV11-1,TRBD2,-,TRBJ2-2,TGTGCCAGCAGCTTAAGAGCGGGAGATGACACCGGGGAGCTGTTTTTT,CASSLRAGDDTGELFF
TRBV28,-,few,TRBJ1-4,TGTGCCAGCAGTTTTCAGGCGGGGGGGGAAGAAAAACTGTTTTTT,CASSFQAGGEEKLFF
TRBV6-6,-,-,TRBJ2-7,TGTGCCAGCACCGAGGACAAGAGCTCCTACGAGCAGTACTTC,CASTEDKSSYEQYF
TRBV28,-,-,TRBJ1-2,TGTGCCAGCAGTTTGATAGCACTCTATGGCTACACCTTC,CASSLIALYGYTF
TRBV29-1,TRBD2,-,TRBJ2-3,TGCAGCGTTGCTACGGGAGGAGGCACAGATACGCAGTATTTT,CSVATGGGTDTQYF
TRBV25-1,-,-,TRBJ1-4,TGTGCCAGCAGTGGGTGGCAGGGGTTGGGAAAACTGTTTTTT,CASSGWQGLGKLFF
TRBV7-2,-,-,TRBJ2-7,TGTGCCAGCAGCTTAGTCACGGGACAATTCTACGAGCAGTACTTC,CASSLVTGQFYEQYF
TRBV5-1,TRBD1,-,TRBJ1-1,TGCGCCAGCAGCGCATACAGGGGGAACACTGAAGCTTTCTTT,CASSAYRGNTEAFF
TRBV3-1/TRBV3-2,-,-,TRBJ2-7,TGTGCCAGCAGCCAGGAAAGCCAGGGGAGCTACGAGCAGTACTTC,CASSQESQGSYEQYF
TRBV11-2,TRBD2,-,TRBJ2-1,TGTGCCAGCAACCAACAGGCTAGCGGGCCGATCTACAATGAGCAGTTCTTC,CASNQQASGPIYNEQFF
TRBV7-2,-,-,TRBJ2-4,TGTGCCAGCAGCCCCAGTTTAGCCAAAAACATTCAGTACTTC,CASSPSLAKNIQYF
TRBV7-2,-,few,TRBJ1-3,TGTGCCAGCAGTTCCCTCCCCGGAAACACCATATATTTT,CASSSLPGNTIYF
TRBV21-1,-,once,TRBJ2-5,TGTGCCAGCAACCCAAGGCGAGAGGCCCAGTACTTC,CASNPRREAQYF
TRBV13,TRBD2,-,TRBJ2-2,TGTGCCAGCAGCCTGGAACTAGCGGGAGGGCCGACCGGGGAGCTGTTTTTT,CASSLELAGGPTGELFF